In this sample, the clone carrying this T cell receptor beta chain turned up a few times. Its specificity is unknown. Memory CD4+ cells were the fraction left after CD45RA+ naive selection. Germline V gene lookup returns CDR1 GTSNPN and CDR2 SVGIG (reference sequence). Between the trimmed V and J ends, which lost 2 bases and 3 bases, there was a span of 10 bases. The length of the CDR3 is 13 residues. The data stem from a study of shared clonotypes between healthy human individuals. Overall study findings and caveats: Clonotypes which were not shared had lower generation probabilities than clonotypes that all four donors shared. Rarefaction revealed incomplete sorted-subset sequencing despite large depth. On the whole, naive subsets had larger estimated richness than memory subsets had.

This table comes from immunoSEQ multiplex PCR, and its TCRdb copy is limited to in-frame clones, with some not included. The sample has 2 million to 2.5 million clones, approximately 95% seen once. The rearrangement joins TRBV30 to TRBJ1-1, with a weak D call TRBD1 (5 bases). The source material was naive CD4+ T cells from PBMCs. The subset: CD45RA+ positively selected. This clonotype was sampled from a man younger than 35 in good health. Some clones in this sample may be carry-over from other donors' samples. For the CDR3, the DNA is TGTGCCTGGAGTCAAGTGGGGGACACTGAAGCTTTCTTT. It translates to CAWSQVGDTEAFF.